A single sample gave rise to the 20 T cell receptor beta chains below, sequenced in a study of identifying expanded T cells in peripheral blood. Method: immunoSEQ multiplex PCR; TCRdb's copy keeps in-frame clones and lacks some. Among 95,000 or so clones, approximately 84% were seen once, and the ten largest hold around 5.6%. The specimen sequenced was blood. The receptors derive from a person aged 18 to 75 in good health.

The J gene is TRBJ2-7, the V gene TRBV6-5, with D maybe TRBD1 (5 bases). CDR3 length: 15 residues. Germline CDR1 MNHEY, CDR2 SVGAGI. Trimming stripped 2 bases from V and 2 bases from J, with 13 bases between. This chain's CDR3 is CASSYGAGVAYEQYF. The CDR3 bases are TGTGCCAGCAGTTACGGGGCTGGGGTAGCCTACGAGCAGTACTTC.

The rearrangement uses TRBV5-1 and TRBJ2-7; 7 bases map to TRBD2. Germline V gene data show CDR1 as SGHRS and CDR2 as YFSETQ. V trimming: 0 bases; J trimming: 3 bases; junction bases outside the gene matches: 6. This CDR3 has 15 amino acids. Here the CDR3 DNA reads TGCGCCAGCAGCTTGGACGGGCGGGGGTACTACGAGCAGTACTTC. This translates into CASSLDGRGYYEQYF.

This chain connects TRBV9 to TRBJ2-1, with TRBD2 identical over 15 bases. Germline loops: CDR1 SGDLS, CDR2 YYNGEE. The CDR3 length is 19 residues. J gave up 0 bases and V 1 base, and 5 bases lay outside the gene matches. The CDR3: CASSVLGLAGGPSYNEQFF. DNA of the CDR3: TGTGCCAGCAGCGTACTTGGACTAGCGGGGGGGCCCTCCTACAATGAGCAGTTCTTC.

V usage is TRBV25-1 and J usage is TRBJ2-6, with D unresolved. V was pared by 4 bases and J by 0 bases, with 10 bases between. The CDR3 contains 16 residues. The V gene's germline CDR1 is MGHDK and CDR2 SYGVNS. This CDR3 is CASSGSIPSGANVLTF. DNA of the CDR3: TGTGCCAGCAGTGGGTCCATTCCCTCTGGGGCCAACGTCCTGACTTTC. The variable domain in full, completed from reference TRBV25-1 and TRBJ2-6, reads EADIYQTPRYLVIGTGKKITLECSQTMGHDKMYWYQQDPGMELHLIHYSYGVNSTEKGDLSSESTVSRIRTEHFPLTLESARPSHTSQYLCASSGSIPSGANVLTFGAGSRLTVL.

V is TRBV5-6 and J is TRBJ2-3; D remains ambiguous. Per germline, CDR1 SGHDT and CDR2 YYEEEE. CDR3 length equals 13 residues. Trimming shortened V by 4 bases and J by 3 bases, and 9 bases separated the two germline ends. CDR3 sequence (DNA): TGTGCCAGCAGCAGTACGGAGACAGATACGCAGTATTTT. As protein: CASSSTETDTQYF.

This clone was seen a handful of times. V and J are TRBV5-6 and TRBJ1-2; no firm D call. The CDR3 runs to 12 residues. Germline lookup yields CDR1 SGHDT and CDR2 YYEEEE. Trimming cost V 2 bases and J 9 bases, with 11 bases left between them. CDR3 sequence (DNA): TGTGCCAGCAGCTTTGGAGGGTTGCGCTACACCTTC. Encoded protein: CASSFGGLRYTF.

The chain combines TRBV6-5 with TRBJ1-1; D not resolved. Germline CDR1 reads MNHEY; CDR2 reads SVGAGI. V lost 8 bases and J lost 0, with 10 bases in between. The CDR3 is made up of 13 amino acids. For the CDR3, the DNA is TGTGCCAGCCGGGCCAGCGTGAACACTGAAGCTTTCTTT. Protein sequence: CASRASVNTEAFF.

The gene calls are TRBV18 and TRBJ1-6; a possible D gene is TRBD1 (6 bases). Looked up from germline, CDR1 is KGHSH and CDR2 is LQKENI. V was pared by 5 bases and J by 6 bases, with 23 bases between. CDR3 length equals 18 residues. The CDR3 DNA follows: TGTGCCAGCTCATCCCAGGGGATCATGGCCTTGGGTAATTCACCCCTCCACTTT. It translates to CASSSQGIMALGNSPLHF.

The genes are TRBV11-3 and TRBJ2-5; 10 nucleotides match TRBD1. The CDR3 totals 15 residues. V trimming: 3 bases; J trimming: 4 bases; junction bases outside the gene matches: 5. CDR1 is SGHNT, CDR2 YENEEA, per germline. DNA of the CDR3: TGTGCCAGCAGCTTTGGACAGGGGGAAGGAGAGACCCAGTACTTC. This encodes CASSFGQGEGETQYF.

This clone has a handful of counts. This chain joins TRBV30 and TRBJ2-1; D could derive from TRBD1 or TRBD2 (6 bases each). CDR3 length: 14 amino acids. The germline V gene encodes CDR1 GTSNPN and CDR2 SVGIG (reference sequence). Trimming removed 2 bases from V and 2 bases from J, with 10 bases in between. The DNA of the CDR3 is TGTGCCTGGAGTAGGGGGGCCCCCTACAATGAGCAGTTCTTC. Protein sequence: CAWSRGAPYNEQFF.

The rearrangement joins TRBV6-1 to TRBJ2-3; 7 nucleotides line up with TRBD1. There are 16 residues in the CDR3. V lost 3 bases to trimming and J lost 0 bases; unmatched junction nucleotides: 6. The germline gives CDR1 MNHNS, CDR2 SASEGT. CDR3 protein: CASSERQGSSTDTQYF. The DNA of the CDR3 is TGTGCCAGCAGTGAGAGACAGGGATCTAGCACAGATACGCAGTATTTT.

The chain uses TRBV30 and TRBJ2-1; D possibly corresponds to TRBD1 (5 bases). The germline gives CDR1 GTSNPN, CDR2 SVGIG (reference sequence). V was shortened by 1 base and J by 12 bases, with 19 bases between the two germline ends. The CDR3 is 14 residues long. For the CDR3, the DNA is TGTGCCTGGAGTGCACAAGGGGCCTGGGCCAGGCAGTTCTTC. It encodes CAWSAQGAWARQFF.

There are a few counts of this clone. The chain carries TRBV18 and TRBJ2-7, with D possibly TRBD1 on 6 matching bases. Trimming removed 2 bases from V and 4 bases from J, with 9 bases in between. The CDR3 length is 13 residues. Germline values: CDR1 KGHSH, CDR2 LQKENI. This chain's CDR3 is CASSPGGLYEQYF. The CDR3 bases are TGTGCCAGCTCACCAGGGGGCCTATACGAGCAGTACTTC. Filled out from reference TRBV18 and TRBJ2-7, the complete variable domain reads NAGVMQNPRHLVRRRGQEARLRCSPMKGHSHVYWYRQLPEEGLKFMVYLQKENIIDESGMPKERFSAEFPKEGPSILRIQQVVRGDSAAYFCASSPGGLYEQYFGPGTRLTVT.

This chain links TRBV10-3 with TRBJ2-3; TRBD2 matches at 10 bases. Germline V gene sequence: CDR1 ENHRY, CDR2 SYGVKD. J was trimmed by 4 bases and V by 6 bases; bases with no gene match: 4. The CDR3 covers 14 residues. The CDR3, as DNA: TGTGCCATCAGGGGAAGCGGGGGGGCAGATACGCAGTATTTT. This encodes CAIRGSGGADTQYF.

Turning to this clone: One end of the junction varies from germline; a read error may be responsible. The J gene is TRBJ2-7, the V gene TRBV7-6, with TRBD2 matching 7 bases. Germline values: CDR1 SGHVS, CDR2 FNYEAQ. The CDR3 covers 12 residues. The CDR3 sequence: CASSSGLLRLIF. As DNA, the CDR3 is TGTGCCAGCAGCTCGGGACTACTCCGGCTTATATTC.

V and J are TRBV6-5 and TRBJ1-1; no clear D. The CDR3 loop spans 11 amino acids. Germline V CDR1 and CDR2: MNHEY, SVGAGI. V was clipped by 3 bases and J by 10 bases, with 9 bases between them. The CDR3 loop is CASSYGSGAFF. DNA of the CDR3: TGTGCCAGCAGTTATGGGAGCGGAGCTTTCTTT.

The chain uses TRBV27 and TRBJ1-1, with D perhaps TRBD1 (5 bases). Per the germline V gene, CDR1 is MNHEY and CDR2 is SMNVEV (reference sequence). The CDR3 runs 13 residues. The V end was cut by 5 bases, the J end by 1 base, with 8 bases between. As DNA, the CDR3 is TGTGCCAGCAGTCCTAGGGGGAACACTGAAGCTTTCTTT. This encodes CASSPRGNTEAFF.

This chain joins TRBV19 and TRBJ2-3; TRBD1 matches at 7 bases. CDR3 length: 15 amino acids. After removal of 6 bases from V and 6 bases from J, the junction contained 12 bases not matched to a gene. The germline V gene has CDR1 LNHDA and CDR2 SQIVND (reference sequence). This chain's CDR3 is CASRMTGWDVDTQYF. Here the CDR3 DNA reads TGTGCCAGTAGGATGACAGGGTGGGACGTCGATACGCAGTATTTT.

The chain's CDR3 is CASSPGGAGGAGSPLHF. The CDR3 coding sequence is TGCGCCAGCAGCCCAGGAGGCGCGGGGGGCGCAGGTTCACCCCTCCACTTT. V and J are TRBV5-1 and TRBJ1-6; perhaps TRBD1 as D (6 bases). CDR1 is SGHRS and CDR2 is YFSETQ in the germline V gene. Trimming stripped 4 bases from V and 9 bases from J, with 23 bases between. This CDR3 is built from 17 residues. Together with reference TRBV5-1 and TRBJ1-6, the CDR3 gives the full variable domain: KAGVTQTPRYLIKTRGQQVTLSCSPISGHRSVSWYQQTPGQGLQFLFEYFSETQRNKGNFPGRFSGRQFSNSRSEMNVSTLELGDSALYLCASSPGGAGGAGSPLHFGNGTRLTVT.

The CDR3 DNA reads as TGTGCCAGCAGTTCTGAGCCCGGCGTTAATGAAAAACTGTTTTTT. Protein sequence: CASSSEPGVNEKLFF. The chain couples TRBV6-5 to TRBJ1-4; D remains unclear. V lost 4 bases to trimming and J lost 4 bases, with 13 bases between them. This CDR3 has 15 amino acids. Germline V gene lookup returns CDR1 MNHEY and CDR2 SVGAGI.